The 6 T cell receptor beta chains given below trace back to one sample, sequenced in a study of T cells in Graves' hyperthyroidism and ophthalmopathy. Researchers amplified the TCR beta CDR3 regions from RNA transcripts. An initial round of RT-PCR targeting the TCR CDR3 relied on the HTBI primer set. One entry per CDR3 protein results from TCRdb running MiXCR on the multiplex PCR reads. The table records about 380,000 distinct CDR3 sequences, 13% of them present only once. What was sequenced was blood. The origin of the receptors is a man aged 25 to 40 with Graves' hyperthyroidism that later progressed to Graves' ophthalmopathy.

The CDR3 is CASSLGTGGNEAFF. The CDR3 DNA reads TGTGCCAGCAGCTTGGGGACCGGGGGGAATGAAGCTTTCTTT. The chain is built from TRBV5-6 and TRBJ1-1; tentative D call: TRBD1 (5 bases). The CDR3 runs to 14 residues. Germline values: CDR1 SGHDT, CDR2 YYEEEE. The V end lost 0 bases, the J end lost 7 bases, and 13 bases lay between the germline ends.

This clonotype was detected ten times or more. The chain uses TRBV28 and TRBJ2-2; TRBD1 matches 7 bases. Germline trimming cut 6 bases from V and 7 bases from J; bases unmatched to any gene: 14. CDR1 MDHEN and CDR2 SYDVKM come from the germline V gene. The CDR3 sequence is 16 residues long. DNA for the CDR3: TGTGCCAGCAGATCTCACCCCCAGGGGGAGAGCGGGGAGCTGTTTTTT. Its translation: CASRSHPQGESGELFF.

This clonotype showed up many times. The V gene is TRBV11-1, the J gene TRBJ1-1; D not certain. V dropped 1 base and J dropped 9 bases, with 12 bases sitting between them. The CDR3 has 13 amino acids. The germline CDR1 and CDR2 sequences are SGHAT and FQDESV (reference sequence). The CDR3: CASSLVFGQKAFF. CDR3 DNA: TGTGCCAGCAGCTTAGTCTTCGGGCAGAAAGCTTTCTTT.

The J gene is TRBJ1-3, the V gene TRBV29-1; D uncertain. The V gene lost 4 bases and the J gene lost 2 bases, with 3 bases spanning the gap. CDR1 and CDR2 from the germline V gene are SQVTM and ANQGSEA. The CDR3 has 11 residues. The chain's CDR3 is CSVGTGNTIYF. CDR3 in DNA: TGCAGCGTTGGGACTGGAAACACCATATATTTT.

This sequence joins TRBV19 and TRBJ2-6, with D perhaps TRBD1 or TRBD2 (6 bases each). CDR3 size: 15 residues. From germline, CDR1 is LNHDA and CDR2 SQIVND (reference sequence). The V gene lost 7 bases and the J gene lost 4 bases, with 14 bases spanning the gap. The CDR3 coding sequence is TGTGCCAGTAACCGAAGGGGGGACGGGGCCAACGTCCTGACTTTC. This gives the protein CASNRRGDGANVLTF.

In its sample, this clonotype was seen a few times. This could be a read error, since a much larger clone is one nucleotide away. The V call is TRBV5-1, the J call TRBJ2-1; TRBD2 matches 11 bases. Trimming removed 5 bases from V and 10 bases from J; junction bases left unmatched: 8. CDR1 is SGHRS, CDR2 YFSETQ, per germline. There are 14 residues in the CDR3. CDR3 DNA sequence: TGCGCCAGCAGGTTAGCGGGGGGGCTAGAAGAGCAGTTCTTC. Its protein is CASRLAGGLEEQFF.